This T cell receptor (beta chain) was obtained from a study of shared clonotypes between healthy human individuals. Findings and caveats of the study: Naive CD4 clonotype sharing across a handful of donors was 4% to 5%.

As to this clone: Its antigen is undetermined.

Only in-frame clones appear in the TCRdb table, and some are missing; sequencing was by immunoSEQ multiplex PCR. Of 2,500,000 or so clones in the sample, 85% to 95% were seen once. Germline V lookup: CDR1 SGHTS, CDR2 YDEGEE. V lost 2 bases to trimming and J lost 8 bases; unmatched junction nucleotides: 7. The CDR3 is 15 amino acids. The receptor comes from a man in his late teens or twenties in good health. Some clones in this sample may be carry-over from other donors' samples. The J gene is TRBJ2-1, the V gene TRBV5-8; 10 bases agree with TRBD2. Sequencing used naive CD4+ T cells from PBMCs. Subset noted: CD45RA+ positively selected. Here the CDR3 reads CASSFSSGSWDEQFF. The DNA for the CDR3 is TGTGCCAGCAGCTTCTCTAGCGGGAGTTGGGATGAGCAGTTCTTC.